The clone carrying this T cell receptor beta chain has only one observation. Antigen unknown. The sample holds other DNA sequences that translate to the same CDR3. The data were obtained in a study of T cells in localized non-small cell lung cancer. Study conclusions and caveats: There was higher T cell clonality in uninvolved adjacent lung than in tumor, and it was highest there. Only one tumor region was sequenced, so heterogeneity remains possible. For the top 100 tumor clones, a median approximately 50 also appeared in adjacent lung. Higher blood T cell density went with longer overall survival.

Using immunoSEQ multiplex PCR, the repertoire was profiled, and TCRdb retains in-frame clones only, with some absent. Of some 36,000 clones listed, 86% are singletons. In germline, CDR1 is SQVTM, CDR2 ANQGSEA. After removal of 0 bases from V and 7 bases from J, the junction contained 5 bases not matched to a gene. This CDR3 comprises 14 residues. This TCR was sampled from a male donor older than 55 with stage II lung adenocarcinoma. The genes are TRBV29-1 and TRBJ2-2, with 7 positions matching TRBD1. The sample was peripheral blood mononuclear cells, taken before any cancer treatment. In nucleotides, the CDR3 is TGCAGCGTTGAAGAAAACAGGGGCGGCGGGGAGCTGTTTTTT. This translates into CSVEENRGGGELFF.